This T cell receptor beta chain was captured in a study of blood T cell repertoires in COVID-19. At the level of the study: Sample material is recorded as cDNA or gDNA derived from T cells, B-cell-depleted T cells, or PBMCs.

How the authors handled the data: Reference gene primer amplification gave nucleated cell count estimates. Libraries were prepared by immunoSEQ multiplex PCR; TCRdb keeps only in-frame clonotypes and omits some of them. D and trimming were read from the DNA, whereas the V and J calls and clone size are those reported in that table. The profile shows 100,000 to 150,000 clones, approximately 89% of them singletons. The CDR3 is 13 amino acids. V was clipped by 5 bases and J by 4 bases, with 11 bases between them. CDR1 and CDR2 from the germline V gene are MDHEN and SYDVKM. The TCR sequence derives from a man over 45 with acute or convalescent COVID-19. The J gene is TRBJ1-2, the V gene TRBV28; D ambiguous. Sequencing used peripheral blood. The CDR3 loop is CASSLGPSYGYTF. The CDR3 DNA is TGTGCCAGCAGTCTGGGCCCGAGCTATGGCTACACCTTC.